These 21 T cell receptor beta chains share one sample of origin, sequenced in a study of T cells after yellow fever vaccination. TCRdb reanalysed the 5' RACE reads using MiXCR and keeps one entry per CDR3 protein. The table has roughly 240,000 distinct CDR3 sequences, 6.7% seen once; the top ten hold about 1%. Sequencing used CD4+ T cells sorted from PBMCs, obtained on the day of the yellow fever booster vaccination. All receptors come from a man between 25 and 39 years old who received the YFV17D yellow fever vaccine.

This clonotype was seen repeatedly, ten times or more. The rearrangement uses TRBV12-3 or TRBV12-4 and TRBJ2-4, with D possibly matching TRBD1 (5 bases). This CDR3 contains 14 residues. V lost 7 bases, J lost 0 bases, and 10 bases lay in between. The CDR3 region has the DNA TGTGCCAGCAACCAGGGTCTAGCCAAAAACATTCAGTACTTC. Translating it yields CASNQGLAKNIQYF.

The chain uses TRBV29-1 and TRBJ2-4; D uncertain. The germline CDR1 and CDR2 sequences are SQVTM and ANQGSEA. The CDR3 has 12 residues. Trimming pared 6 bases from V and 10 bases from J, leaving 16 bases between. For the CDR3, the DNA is TGCAGCGTGCTAACCACTTCTGGGATTCAGTACTTC. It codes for CSVLTTSGIQYF.

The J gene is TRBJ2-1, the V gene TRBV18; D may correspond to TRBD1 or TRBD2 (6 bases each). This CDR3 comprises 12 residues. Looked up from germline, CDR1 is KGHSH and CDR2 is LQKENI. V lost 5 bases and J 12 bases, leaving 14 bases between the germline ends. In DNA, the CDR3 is TGTGCCAGCTCAGATCGGGGGCGAGGGCAGTTCTTC. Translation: CASSDRGRGQFF.

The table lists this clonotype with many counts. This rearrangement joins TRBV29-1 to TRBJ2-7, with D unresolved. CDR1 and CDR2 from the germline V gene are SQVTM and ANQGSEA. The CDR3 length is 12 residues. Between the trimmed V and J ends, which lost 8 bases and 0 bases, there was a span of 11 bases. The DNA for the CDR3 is TGCAGCCTCCTGACACACTCCTACGAGCAGTACTTC. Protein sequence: CSLLTHSYEQYF.

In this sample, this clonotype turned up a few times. CDR3 bases: TGTGCCAGCCGAGGGTACGTCAATGAGCAGTTCTTC. Its translation: CASRGYVNEQFF. The V call is TRBV7-9, the J call TRBJ2-1, with a possible D match to TRBD2 (5 bases). The CDR3 loop spans 12 amino acids. The V end lost 8 bases, the J end lost 6 bases, and 11 bases lay between the germline ends. Germline lookup yields CDR1 SEHNR and CDR2 FQNEAQ (reference sequence).

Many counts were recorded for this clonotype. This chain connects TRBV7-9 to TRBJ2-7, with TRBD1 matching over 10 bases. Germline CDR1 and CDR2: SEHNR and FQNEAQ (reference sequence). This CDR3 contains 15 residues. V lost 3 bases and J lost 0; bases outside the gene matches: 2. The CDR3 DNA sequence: TGTGCCAGCAGCTTGGGACAGGGGAACTCCTACGAGCAGTACTTC. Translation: CASSLGQGNSYEQYF.

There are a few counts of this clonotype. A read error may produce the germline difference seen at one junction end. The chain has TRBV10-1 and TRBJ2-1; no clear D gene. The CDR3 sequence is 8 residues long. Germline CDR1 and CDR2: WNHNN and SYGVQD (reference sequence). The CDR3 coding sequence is TGCGCCGGGCACCGTGACGGGTTC. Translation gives CAGHRDGF.

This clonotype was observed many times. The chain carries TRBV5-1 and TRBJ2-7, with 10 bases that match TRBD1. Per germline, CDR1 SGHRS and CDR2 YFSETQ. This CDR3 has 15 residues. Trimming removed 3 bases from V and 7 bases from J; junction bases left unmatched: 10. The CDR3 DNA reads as TGCGCCAGCAGCTCGGGCGGGACAGGGGAGTTGGAGCAGTACTTC. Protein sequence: CASSSGGTGELEQYF.

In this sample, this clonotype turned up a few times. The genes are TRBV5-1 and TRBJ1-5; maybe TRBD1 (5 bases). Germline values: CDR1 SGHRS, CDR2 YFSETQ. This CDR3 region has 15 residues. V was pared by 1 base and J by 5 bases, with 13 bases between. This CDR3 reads CASSLWGEAHQPQHF. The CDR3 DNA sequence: TGCGCCAGCAGCTTGTGGGGGGAGGCCCATCAGCCCCAGCATTTT.

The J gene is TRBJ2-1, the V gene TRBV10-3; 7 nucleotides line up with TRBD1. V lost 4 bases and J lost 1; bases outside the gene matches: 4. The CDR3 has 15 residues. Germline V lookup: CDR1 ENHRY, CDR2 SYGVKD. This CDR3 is CAISAGQASYNEQFF. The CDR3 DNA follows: TGTGCCATCAGTGCCGGACAGGCTTCCTACAATGAGCAGTTCTTC.

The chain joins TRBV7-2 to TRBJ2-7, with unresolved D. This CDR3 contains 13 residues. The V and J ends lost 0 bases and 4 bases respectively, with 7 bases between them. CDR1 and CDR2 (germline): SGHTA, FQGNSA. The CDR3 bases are TGTGCCAGCAGCTTAGCGCAGAGGTACGAGCAGTACTTC. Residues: CASSLAQRYEQYF.

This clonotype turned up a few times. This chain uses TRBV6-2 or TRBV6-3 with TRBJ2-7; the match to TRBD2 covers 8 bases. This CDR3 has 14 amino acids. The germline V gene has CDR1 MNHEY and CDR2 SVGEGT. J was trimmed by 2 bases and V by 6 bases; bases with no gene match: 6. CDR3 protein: CASRRAGGTYEQYF. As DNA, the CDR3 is TGTGCCAGCAGGAGGGCGGGAGGTACCTACGAGCAGTACTTC.

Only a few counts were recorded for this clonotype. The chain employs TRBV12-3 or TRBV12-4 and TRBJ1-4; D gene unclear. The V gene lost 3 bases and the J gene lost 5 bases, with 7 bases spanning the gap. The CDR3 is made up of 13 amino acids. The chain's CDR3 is CASSFGGNEKLFF. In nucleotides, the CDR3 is TGTGCCAGCAGTTTTGGCGGGAATGAAAAACTGTTTTTT.

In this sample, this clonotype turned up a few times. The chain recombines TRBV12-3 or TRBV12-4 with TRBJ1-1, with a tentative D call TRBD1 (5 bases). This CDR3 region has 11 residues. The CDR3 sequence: CVDGGYTEAFF. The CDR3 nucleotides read TGTGTGGATGGGGGTTACACTGAAGCTTTCTTT.

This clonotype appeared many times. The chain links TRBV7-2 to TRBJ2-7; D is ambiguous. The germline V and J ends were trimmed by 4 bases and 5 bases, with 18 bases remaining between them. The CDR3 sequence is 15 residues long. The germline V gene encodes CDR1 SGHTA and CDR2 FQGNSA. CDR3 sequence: CASSSTTVGYHEQYF. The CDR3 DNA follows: TGTGCCAGCAGCTCCACCACAGTGGGGTACCACGAGCAGTACTTC.

CDR3 in amino acids: CASSPPGGLGGETQYF. The CDR3 region has the DNA TGTGCCAGCTCACCACCGGGGGGCCTGGGCGGAGAGACCCAGTACTTC. The chain recombines TRBV18 with TRBJ2-5; D may match TRBD1 or TRBD2 (6 bases each). This CDR3 spans 16 amino acids. Germline loops: CDR1 KGHSH, CDR2 LQKENI. Trimming took 0 bases from V and 4 from J, leaving 15 bases between them. The whole variable domain, filled in from reference TRBV18 and TRBJ2-5, reads NAGVMQNPRHLVRRRGQEARLRCSPMKGHSHVYWYRQLPEEGLKFMVYLQKENIIDESGMPKERFSAEFPKEGPSILRIQQVVRGDSAAYFCASSPPGGLGGETQYFGPGTRLLVL.

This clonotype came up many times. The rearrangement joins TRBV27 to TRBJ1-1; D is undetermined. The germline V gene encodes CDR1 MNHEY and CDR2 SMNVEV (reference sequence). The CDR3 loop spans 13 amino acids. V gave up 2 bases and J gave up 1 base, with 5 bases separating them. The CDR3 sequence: CASSLKQNTEAFF. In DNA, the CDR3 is TGTGCCAGCAGTTTAAAGCAGAACACTGAAGCTTTCTTT.

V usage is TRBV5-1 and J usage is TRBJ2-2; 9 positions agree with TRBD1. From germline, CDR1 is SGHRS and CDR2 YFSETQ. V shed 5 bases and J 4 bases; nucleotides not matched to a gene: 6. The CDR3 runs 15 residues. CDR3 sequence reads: CASRSGQGFTGELFF. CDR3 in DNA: TGCGCCAGCAGATCGGGACAGGGATTCACCGGGGAGCTGTTTTTT.

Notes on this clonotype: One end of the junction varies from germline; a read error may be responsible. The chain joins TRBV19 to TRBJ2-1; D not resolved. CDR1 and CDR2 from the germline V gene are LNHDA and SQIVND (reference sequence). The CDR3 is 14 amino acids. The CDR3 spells CASSSGRSYNEHFF. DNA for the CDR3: TGTGCCAGTAGTAGCGGACGCTCCTACAATGAGCACTTCTTC.

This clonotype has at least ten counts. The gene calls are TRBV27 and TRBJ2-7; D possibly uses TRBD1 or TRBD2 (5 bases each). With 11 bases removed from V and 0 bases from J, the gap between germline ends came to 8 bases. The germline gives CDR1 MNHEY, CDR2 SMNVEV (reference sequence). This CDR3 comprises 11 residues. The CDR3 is CASGRSYEQYF. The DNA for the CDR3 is TGTGCCTCGGGGCGCTCCTACGAGCAGTACTTC.

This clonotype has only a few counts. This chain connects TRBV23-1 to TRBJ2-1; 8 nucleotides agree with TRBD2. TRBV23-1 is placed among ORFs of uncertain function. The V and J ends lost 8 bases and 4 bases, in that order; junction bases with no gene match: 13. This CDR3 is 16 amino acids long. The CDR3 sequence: CASARWASGLYNEQFF. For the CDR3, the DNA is TGCGCCAGCGCCCGGTGGGCTAGCGGGTTGTACAATGAGCAGTTCTTC.